This T cell receptor beta chain was retrieved from a study of T cell repertoires in cytomegalovirus infection. Study as a whole: Recently described HLA-C-restricted plus well-studied HLA-B-restricted CMV epitopes were used. In public TCR beta signatures, there were indications of both CMV infection and matching HLA type.

TCRdb used MiXCR to reprocess the reads, holding one entry per CDR3 protein. The sample consists of approximately 300,000 distinct CDR3 sequences, roughly 29% of them appearing once. Study results and limitations: The response measured ex vivo was dominated by TCR beta clonotypes (HLA-C-restricted and CMV-specific). The study identified carriers of CMV plus the relevant HLA from cumulative public TCR beta family frequency.

The V end was cut by 3 bases, the J end by 0 bases, with 15 bases between. CDR1 and CDR2 (germline): GTSNPN, SVGIG (reference sequence). This CDR3 has 16 amino acids. Worth noting for this clonotype: Its target is unknown.

This receptor was obtained from a human donor in good health (CMV status not recorded). Some clones in this sample may be carry-over from other donors' samples. Source: cultured PBMCs, taken from culture after CMV antigen stimulation. The chain recombines TRBV30 with TRBJ2-4; D call uncertain. CDR3 amino acids: CAWSSDAELAKNIQYF. The CDR3 nucleotides are TGTGCCTGGAGCTCCGACGCAGAGTTAGCCAAAAACATTCAGTACTTC.